This T cell receptor (beta chain) was found in a study of T cells in Graves' hyperthyroidism and ophthalmopathy. The CDR3 regions of TCR beta were amplified from RNA transcripts. HTBI primers were the set used in a first-round RT-PCR of the TCR CDR3. TCRdb independently ran MiXCR on the multiplex PCR reads; one entry per CDR3 protein. The sample gives under 350,000 distinct CDR3 sequences, around 15% of which show up once; roughly 35% is in the top ten. Ten or more counts support this clonotype. In germline, CDR1 is MNHEY, CDR2 SMNVEV (reference sequence). The V and J ends lost 3 bases and 4 bases respectively, with 10 bases between them. The CDR3 is 14 amino acids.

The receptor was isolated from a woman aged 40 to 50 with Graves' ophthalmopathy. Sample: blood. The J gene is TRBJ1-5, the V gene TRBV27; perhaps TRBD1 as D (6 bases). CDR3 region: CASSFTGINQPQHF. The CDR3 bases are TGTGCCAGCAGTTTCACAGGGATAAATCAGCCCCAGCATTTT.